This TCR beta chain originates from a study of blood T cell repertoires in COVID-19. Turning to the study itself: The United States, Italy and Spain were the sources of the acute and convalescent COVID-19 samples. In each case, the material was cDNA or gDNA derived from T cells, B-cell-depleted T cells, or PBMCs.

Some clones are missing from TCRdb's copy, which holds only in-frame ones; the method was immunoSEQ multiplex PCR. The data hold roughly 250,000 clones, with 70% to 85% observed a single time. The V gene end was trimmed by 6 bases and the J gene end by 5 bases; junction bases not matched to a gene: 13. The CDR3 totals 17 residues. CDR1 is MDHEN, CDR2 SYDVKM, per germline. This TCR was recovered from a woman of 80 years or more with acute or convalescent COVID-19. The chain has TRBV28 and TRBJ1-6; 7 nucleotides line up with TRBD1. Sequences were obtained from peripheral blood. The CDR3 DNA is TGTGCCAGCAGCTACATAAGGGACAGCGATAATAATTCACCCCTCCACTTT. Its protein product is CASSYIRDSDNNSPLHF.